These T cell receptor beta chains were read from a single sample in a study of blood T cell repertoires in COVID-19. This table comes from immunoSEQ multiplex PCR, and its TCRdb copy is limited to in-frame clones, with some not included. The table records approximately 78,000 clones, roughly 80% of them present only once. The sample was peripheral blood. The receptors stem from a woman of 80 years or more with acute or convalescent COVID-19. The CDR3 runs from the conserved cysteine through the conserved F or W. The D gene is left open where the match is weak. For some rows the clone size is stated as once, few or many, or as a class when expanded; others skip it.

len: 16
d_gene: TRBD1
v_gene: TRBV6-1
j_gene: TRBJ2-7
abundance: NA
CDR3nt: TGTGCCAGCAGTGCCGTTACTGACAGGGTTCAGTACGAGCAGTACTTC
CDR3aa: CASSAVTDRVQYEQYF

len: 14
d_gene: NA
v_gene: TRBV18
j_gene: TRBJ2-4
abundance: NA
CDR3nt: TGTGCCAGCTCACCAAGGCAGGGGCGAGACATTCAGTACTTC
CDR3aa: CASSPRQGRDIQYF

len: 14
d_gene: TRBD1
v_gene: TRBV6-5
j_gene: TRBJ2-5
abundance: NA
CDR3nt: TGTGCCAGCAGTTACGAGGGACAGAGGGAGACCCAGTACTTC
CDR3aa: CASSYEGQRETQYF

len: 15
d_gene: TRBD1
v_gene: TRBV19
j_gene: TRBJ1-4
abundance: NA
CDR3nt: TGTGCCAGTAGTACTGGGGACAGAGCTAATGAAAAACTGTTTTTT
CDR3aa: CASSTGDRANEKLFF

len: 18
d_gene: TRBD1
v_gene: TRBV4-1
j_gene: TRBJ2-5
abundance: NA
CDR3nt: TGCGCCAGCAGCCAAGATCTCTGGGGACAGGGGGCTCGAGAGACCCAGTACTTC
CDR3aa: CASSQDLWGQGARETQYF

len: 13
d_gene: NA
v_gene: TRBV19
j_gene: TRBJ1-5
abundance: NA
CDR3nt: TGTGCCAGTAGTTTCTCAGGAGGTCAGCCCCAGCATTTT
CDR3aa: CASSFSGGQPQHF

len: 13
d_gene: NA
v_gene: TRBV5-1
j_gene: TRBJ2-3
abundance: NA
CDR3nt: TGCGCCAGCAGCCCGGGTTTCACAGATACGCAGTATTTT
CDR3aa: CASSPGFTDTQYF

len: 15
d_gene: NA
v_gene: TRBV18
j_gene: TRBJ1-1
abundance: NA
CDR3nt: TGTGCCAGTTCAACGTCGTTCGTGCGGGCAGCTGAAGCTTTCTTT
CDR3aa: CASSTSFVRAAEAFF

len: 17
d_gene: TRBD1
v_gene: TRBV5-1
j_gene: TRBJ2-1
abundance: NA
CDR3nt: TGCGCCAGCAGCTCCATTTCGACAGGGGTGGGCTACAATGAGCAGTTCTTC
CDR3aa: CASSSISTGVGYNEQFF

len: 17
d_gene: NA
v_gene: TRBV28
j_gene: TRBJ2-3
abundance: NA
CDR3nt: TGTGCCAGCAGTCCTCAAACCGGTTCAACTAGCACAGATACGCAGTATTTT
CDR3aa: CASSPQTGSTSTDTQYF

len: 14
d_gene: TRBD2
v_gene: TRBV6-4
j_gene: TRBJ2-7
abundance: NA
CDR3nt: TGTGCCATCGGTATCGGACTAGCGGACTACGAGCAGTACTTC
CDR3aa: CAIGIGLADYEQYF

len: 12
d_gene: NA
v_gene: TRBV5-6
j_gene: TRBJ2-1
abundance: NA
CDR3nt: TGTGCCAGCAGCCGGAGCTCGAGTGAGCAGTTCTTC
CDR3aa: CASSRSSSEQFF

len: 12
d_gene: NA
v_gene: TRBV19
j_gene: TRBJ1-1
abundance: NA
CDR3nt: TGTGCCAGTAGTTTCGGGAACACTGAAGCTTTCTTT
CDR3aa: CASSFGNTEAFF

len: 14
d_gene: NA
v_gene: TRBV7-2
j_gene: TRBJ1-6
abundance: NA
CDR3nt: TGTGCCAGCAGCTGGGGAGGGGGGGATTCACCCCTCCACTTT
CDR3aa: CASSWGGGDSPLHF

len: 14
d_gene: NA
v_gene: TRBV19
j_gene: TRBJ2-5
abundance: few
CDR3nt: TGTGCCAGTAGTATAGGGGGTCCGGGGGAGACCCAGTACTTC
CDR3aa: CASSIGGPGETQYF

len: 12
d_gene: NA
v_gene: TRBV29-1
j_gene: TRBJ1-1
abundance: NA
CDR3nt: TGCAGCGGAAGAGAATTGAACACTGAAGCTTTCTTT
CDR3aa: CSGRELNTEAFF

len: 17
d_gene: NA
v_gene: TRBV19
j_gene: TRBJ1-1
abundance: NA
CDR3nt: TGTGCCAGTAGTATGGGTCCGAAGAGGGGGATGAACACTGAAGCTTTCTTT
CDR3aa: CASSMGPKRGMNTEAFF

len: 16
d_gene: TRBD1
v_gene: TRBV27
j_gene: TRBJ1-5
abundance: NA
CDR3nt: TGTGCCAGCAGGCGACAGGGCGTCGAAAGCAATCAGCCCCAGCATTTT
CDR3aa: CASRRQGVESNQPQHF

len: 13
d_gene: NA
v_gene: TRBV14
j_gene: TRBJ1-2
abundance: once
CDR3nt: TGTGCCAGCAGCCTCGGACAGAGCTATGGCTACACCTTC
CDR3aa: CASSLGQSYGYTF

len: 15
d_gene: NA
v_gene: TRBV4-2
j_gene: TRBJ1-1
abundance: few
CDR3nt: TGTGCCAGCAGCCATGCGGGGGTTATGAACACTGAAGCTTTCTTT
CDR3aa: CASSHAGVMNTEAFF